This TCR beta chain was recorded in a study of tumor and adjacent non-tumor tissue in lung cancer. V was pared by 6 bases and J by 1 base, with 13 bases between. The CDR3 sequence is 15 residues long. Germline-derived CDR1 and CDR2 are MNHNY and SVGAGI (reference sequence). A modified ARM-PCR protocol with three rounds of nested PCR amplified TCRbeta. In TCRdb, the multiplex PCR reads were re-called with MiXCR into one record per CDR3 protein. The sample carries about 43,000 distinct CDR3 sequences, around three fifths recorded once. This clonotype came up many times. The template was RNA from unsorted bulk tissue. This non-tumor lung sample came from over 3 cm beyond the tumor edge.

The source of this sequence is a man aged 50 or older with non-small cell lung cancer. V gene TRBV6-6 combines with J gene TRBJ2-1; D is perhaps TRBD2 (5 bases). Sequenced input: distant non-tumor lung tissue. CDR3 sequence (DNA): TGTGCCAGCAGCACGATGCGGGCGTCCTACAATGAGCAGTTCTTC. Protein sequence: CASSTMRASYNEQFF.